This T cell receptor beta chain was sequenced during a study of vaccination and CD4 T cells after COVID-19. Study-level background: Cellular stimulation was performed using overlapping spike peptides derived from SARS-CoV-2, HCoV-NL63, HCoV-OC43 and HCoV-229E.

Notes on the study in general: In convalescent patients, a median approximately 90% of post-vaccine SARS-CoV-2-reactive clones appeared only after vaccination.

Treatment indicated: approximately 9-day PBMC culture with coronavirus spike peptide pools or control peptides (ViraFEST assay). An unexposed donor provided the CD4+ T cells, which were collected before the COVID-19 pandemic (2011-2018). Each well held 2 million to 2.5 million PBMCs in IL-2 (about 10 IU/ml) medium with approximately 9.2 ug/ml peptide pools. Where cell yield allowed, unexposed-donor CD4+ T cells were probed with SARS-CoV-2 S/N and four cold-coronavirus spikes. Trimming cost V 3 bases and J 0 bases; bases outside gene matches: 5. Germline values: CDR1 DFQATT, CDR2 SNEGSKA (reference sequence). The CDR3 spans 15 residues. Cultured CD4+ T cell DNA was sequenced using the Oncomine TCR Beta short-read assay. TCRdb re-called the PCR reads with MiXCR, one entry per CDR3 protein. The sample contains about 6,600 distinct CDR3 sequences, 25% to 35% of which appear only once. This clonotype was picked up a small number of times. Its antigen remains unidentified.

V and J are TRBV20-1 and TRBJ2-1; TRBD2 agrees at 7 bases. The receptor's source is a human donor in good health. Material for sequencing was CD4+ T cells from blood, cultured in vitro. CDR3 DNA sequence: TGCAGTGCTAGTCTAGGCGGGAGCTCCTACAATGAGCAGTTCTTC. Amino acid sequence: CSASLGGSSYNEQFF.